This section outlines one TCR beta chain sequence together with its context. CDR1 is SGHTA, CDR2 FQGTGA, per germline. There are 15 residues in the CDR3. Trimming took 3 bases from V and 3 from J, leaving 11 bases between them. The data were obtained in a study of T cell responses to AZD1222 COVID-19 vaccine. The method was immunoSEQ multiplex PCR; TCRdb's version includes in-frame clones alone and lacks a portion of them. The repertoire holds about 150,000 clones, with 80% to 90% as singletons. Specimen: peripheral blood, collected after recovery from COVID-19. The J gene is TRBJ2-2, the V gene TRBV7-3; D is unclear. This TCR was sampled from an adult who had recovered from COVID-19. The CDR3 loop reads CASSLSSGDTGELFF. CDR3 coding DNA: TGTGCCAGCAGCTTGTCCTCCGGCGACACCGGGGAGCTGTTTTTT.